The 30 T cell receptor beta chains reported below all come from one sample, sequenced in a study of shared clonotypes between healthy human individuals. Clones were sequenced by immunoSEQ multiplex PCR, and TCRdb holds only the in-frame ones, with some missing. This table holds about 2.1 million clones, 93% found once. Naive CD8 cells lacked CD45RO and underwent positive selection for CCR7, leaving out terminally differentiated effector memory CD45RA+ cells. Material for sequencing was naive CD8+ T cells from PBMCs. These TCRs come from a young man in good health. Some clones in this sample may be carry-over from other donors' samples.

This sequence joins TRBV28 and TRBJ2-4; no reliable D call. V was pared by 5 bases and J by 1 base, with 15 bases between. The germline V gene has CDR1 MDHEN and CDR2 SYDVKM. CDR3 length equals 16 residues. For the CDR3, the DNA is TGTGCCAGCAGTCGACCCCCGCGTGCGGCCAAAAACATTCAGTACTTC. The encoded protein is CASSRPPRAAKNIQYF. The entire variable domain, with the rest obtained from reference TRBV28 and TRBJ2-4, is as follows: DVKVTQSSRYLVKRTGEKVFLECVQDMDHENMFWYRQDPGLGLRLIYFSYDVKMKEKGDIPEGYSVSREKKERFSLILESASTNQTSMYLCASSRPPRAAKNIQYFGAGTRLSVL.

J is TRBJ2-2 and V is TRBV10-3; D is perhaps TRBD1 (5 bases). Germline assignment: CDR1 ENHRY and CDR2 SYGVKD. This CDR3 region has 14 residues. The V end was cut by 10 bases, the J end by 3 bases, with 15 bases between. CDR3 residues: CATKGLSDTGELFF. The CDR3 region has the DNA TGTGCCACCAAGGGGTTATCGGACACCGGGGAGCTGTTTTTT.

Comments on this clone: Other nucleotide sequences from this sample produce the same CDR3. The chain uses TRBV30 and TRBJ2-7; perhaps TRBD2 as D (6 bases). Germline V gene data show CDR1 as GTSNPN and CDR2 as SVGIG (reference sequence). The CDR3 runs to 13 residues. V lost 0 bases and J 5 bases, leaving 11 bases between the germline ends. CDR3 residues: CAWSVGGGNEQYF. CDR3 coding DNA: TGTGCCTGGAGTGTAGGTGGGGGGAACGAGCAGTACTTC.

The chain has TRBV5-6 and TRBJ2-7; D tentatively fits TRBD1 or TRBD2 (5 bases each). This CDR3 has 14 amino acids. V gave up 4 bases and J gave up 4 bases, with 15 bases separating them. Germline V lookup: CDR1 SGHDT, CDR2 YYEEEE. CDR3 loop: CASSAGTPRYEQYF. The CDR3 DNA follows: TGTGCCAGCAGCGCAGGGACCCCCAGATACGAGCAGTACTTC. Full variable domain (remainder filled in from reference TRBV5-6 and TRBJ2-7): DAGVTQSPTHLIKTRGQQVTLRCSPKSGHDTVSWYQQALGQGPQFIFQYYEEEERQRGNFPDRFSGHQFPNYSSELNVNALLLGDSALYLCASSAGTPRYEQYFGPGTRLTVT.

Comment on this clone: Other DNA sequences within the sample encode an identical CDR3. The chain couples TRBV6-5 to TRBJ2-5; 7 bases match TRBD2. The germline CDR1 and CDR2 sequences are MNHEY and SVGAGI. V was pared by 0 bases and J by 5 bases, with 3 bases of the junction left unmatched. This CDR3 comprises 14 residues. CDR3 residues: CASSYSGGAETQYF. The CDR3 DNA sequence: TGTGCCAGCAGTTACTCGGGAGGGGCGGAGACCCAGTACTTC.

J is TRBJ1-2 and V is TRBV30, with D maybe TRBD1 (6 bases). CDR1 is GTSNPN, CDR2 SVGIG, per germline (reference sequence). The CDR3 runs to 12 residues. V lost 6 bases and J lost 8, with 16 bases in between. CDR3 coding DNA: TGTGCCTGCCCCGGGGGGGCAGAAGGCTACACCTTC. Its translation: CACPGGAEGYTF.

The chain joins TRBV5-1 to TRBJ2-1; 9 bases match TRBD2. The CDR3 is 15 amino acids. Looked up from germline, CDR1 is SGHRS and CDR2 is YFSETQ. V trimming: 4 bases; J trimming: 4 bases; junction bases outside the gene matches: 6. Here the CDR3 DNA reads TGCGCCAGCAGCAACGGACTAGCGTCTTACAATGAGCAGTTCTTC. Protein: CASSNGLASYNEQFF.

V is TRBV7-9 and J is TRBJ1-2; TRBD1 might be the D (6 bases). Germline-derived CDR1 and CDR2 are SEHNR and FQNEAQ (reference sequence). The CDR3 is 15 residues long. V was shortened by 5 bases and J by 2 bases, with 15 bases between the two germline ends. This CDR3 reads CASSDTPTGNYGYTF. The CDR3 DNA reads as TGTGCCAGCAGCGACACACCGACAGGAAACTATGGCTACACCTTC.

The genes are TRBV11-2 and TRBJ2-3; TRBD1 matches at 7 bases. From germline, CDR1 is SGHAT and CDR2 FQNNGV. The CDR3 has 15 residues. The V segment lost 3 bases and the J segment 4 bases; nucleotides outside the gene matches: 7. The CDR3 loop reads CASSFADGQADTQYF. CDR3 in DNA: TGTGCCAGCAGCTTCGCTGATGGACAGGCAGATACGCAGTATTTT.

Concerning this clone: This same CDR3 is encoded by further DNA sequences in the sample. V and J are TRBV29-1 and TRBJ2-4; a possible D gene is TRBD2 (6 bases). The germline V and J ends were trimmed by 4 bases and 0 bases, with 13 bases remaining between them. This CDR3 spans 15 amino acids. Germline values: CDR1 SQVTM, CDR2 ANQGSEA. The CDR3 spells CSVVGGVLAKNIQYF. The DNA for the CDR3 is TGCAGCGTTGTTGGCGGGGTCTTAGCCAAAAACATTCAGTACTTC. The variable domain in full, with the rest retrieved from reference TRBV29-1 and TRBJ2-4, is SAVISQKPSRDICQRGTSLTIQCQVDSQVTMMFWYRQQPGQSLTLIATANQGSEATYESGFVIDKFPISRPNLTFSTLTVSNMSPEDSSIYLCSVVGGVLAKNIQYFGAGTRLSVL.

Only one count was recorded for this clone. The rearrangement joins TRBV7-2 to TRBJ2-3, with 10 bases fitting TRBD1. This CDR3 contains 15 residues. CDR1 is SGHTA, CDR2 FQGNSA, per germline. Losses at the gene ends were 5 bases for V and 3 bases for J; bases not matched to a gene: 5. In nucleotides, the CDR3 is TGTGCCAGCAGCGTGGGACAGGGGTATACAGATACGCAGTATTTT. As protein: CASSVGQGYTDTQYF.

The chain joins TRBV6-1 to TRBJ2-7, with D unresolved. Germline lookup yields CDR1 MNHNS and CDR2 SASEGT. The V and J ends lost 6 bases and 1 base respectively, with 7 bases between them. The CDR3 length is 12 residues. CDR3 loop: CASRDGSYEQYF. CDR3 DNA sequence: TGTGCCAGCAGGGACGGTTCCTACGAGCAGTACTTC.

The DNA for the CDR3 is TGCGCCAGCAGCCCGAACAGGGGTGGGGAGACCCAGTACTTC. Translation: CASSPNRGGETQYF. The chain has TRBV4-1 and TRBJ2-5, with TRBD1 matching over 7 bases. The germline CDR1 and CDR2 sequences are MGHRA and YSYEKL. V was clipped by 4 bases and J by 5 bases; unmatched bases: 7. The CDR3 spans 14 residues.

The chain couples TRBV6-5 to TRBJ1-1, with D tentatively TRBD1 (5 bases). From germline, CDR1 is MNHEY and CDR2 SVGAGI. V was trimmed by 7 bases and J by 6 bases, leaving 15 bases between them. This CDR3 has 13 amino acids. CDR3 protein: CASKRGYIAEAFF. CDR3 nucleotide sequence: TGTGCCAGCAAGCGGGGGTACATCGCTGAAGCTTTCTTT.

V and J are TRBV15 and TRBJ2-5; D tentatively fits TRBD1 or TRBD2 (5 bases each). The V end lost 0 bases, the J end lost 5 bases, and 22 bases lay between the germline ends. The germline V gene has CDR1 LNHNV and CDR2 YYDKDF (reference sequence). This CDR3 region has 18 residues. The CDR3 region is CATSRDLLGERSQETQYF. The CDR3 coding sequence is TGTGCCACCAGCAGAGACCTTCTGGGGGAGCGGAGTCAGGAGACCCAGTACTTC.

This clone was seen once. The chain uses TRBV27 and TRBJ2-5, with 8 nucleotides matching TRBD1. The CDR3 has 13 amino acids. Germline loops: CDR1 MNHEY, CDR2 SMNVEV (reference sequence). V shed 5 bases and J 4 bases; nucleotides not matched to a gene: 3. CDR3 sequence: CASSEQGGETQYF. The CDR3 DNA reads as TGTGCCAGCAGTGAACAGGGGGGAGAGACCCAGTACTTC.

The V and J genes are TRBV5-4 and TRBJ1-4; D gene unclear. Trimming shortened V by 4 bases and J by 0 bases, and 19 bases separated the two germline ends. CDR1 is SGHNT and CDR2 is YYREEE in the germline V gene (reference sequence). The CDR3 contains 18 residues. The CDR3 bases are TGTGCCAGCAGCCCCCGCCCCCCGGGTTCGGCAACTAATGAAAAACTGTTTTTT. Translation: CASSPRPPGSATNEKLFF.

The V and J genes are TRBV29-1 and TRBJ2-1, with 8 bases identical to TRBD2. Germline loops: CDR1 SQVTM, CDR2 ANQGSEA. This CDR3 contains 14 residues. J was trimmed by 0 bases and V by 7 bases; bases with no gene match: 5. CDR3 in amino acids: CSGRGGSSYNEQFF. CDR3 DNA: TGCAGCGGACGGGGGGGGAGCTCCTACAATGAGCAGTTCTTC.

The rearrangement uses TRBV7-9 and TRBJ2-1; 9 bases align to TRBD2. The V and J ends lost 2 bases and 4 bases, in that order; junction bases with no gene match: 9. CDR3 length: 17 residues. Germline CDR1 SEHNR, CDR2 FQNEAQ (reference sequence). CDR3 DNA: TGTGCCAGCAGCTTACTAGCGGGGCCGGTGATATACAATGAGCAGTTCTTC. Protein: CASSLLAGPVIYNEQFF.

CDR3 sequence (DNA): TGTGCCAGCAGCTTAGCTGGCAGGGTCAGAGATACGCAGTATTTT. Translating gives CASSLAGRVRDTQYF. The genes are TRBV11-2 and TRBJ2-3, with D possibly matching TRBD1 (5 bases). Per the germline V gene, CDR1 is SGHAT and CDR2 is FQNNGV. CDR3 length: 15 amino acids. Trimming took off 1 base at V and 5 bases at J, with 13 bases between the two ends.

This sequence joins TRBV6-1 and TRBJ2-6; TRBD1 matches 12 bases. After removal of 2 bases from V and 3 bases from J, the junction contained 5 bases not matched to a gene. The germline V gene has CDR1 MNHNS and CDR2 SASEGT. The CDR3 runs 18 residues. CDR3 coding DNA: TGTGCCAGCAGTGAACCCGGGACAGGGGGCTTTGGGGCCAACGTCCTGACTTTC. Amino acids: CASSEPGTGGFGANVLTF.

The chain joins TRBV7-9 to TRBJ2-6; possibly TRBD2 for D (6 bases). The CDR3 contains 18 residues. The germline V gene encodes CDR1 SEHNR and CDR2 FQNEAQ (reference sequence). V gave up 5 bases and J gave up 0 bases, with 17 bases separating them. Here the CDR3 reads CASSHRDGLLSGANVLTF. As DNA, the CDR3 is TGTGCCAGCAGCCACCGGGACGGACTACTCTCTGGGGCCAACGTCCTGACTTTC.

V and J are TRBV5-6 and TRBJ1-1, with D perhaps matching TRBD1 (5 bases). This CDR3 spans 14 amino acids. Trimming took off 6 bases at V and 0 bases at J, with 12 bases between the two ends. Looked up from germline, CDR1 is SGHDT and CDR2 is YYEEEE. CDR3 sequence (DNA): TGTGCCAGCAACCGAGGGACCTTGAACACTGAAGCTTTCTTT. Translating it yields CASNRGTLNTEAFF.

This chain joins TRBV11-2 and TRBJ2-1, with D perhaps matching TRBD1 (5 bases). Trimming shortened V by 5 bases and J by 7 bases, and 21 bases separated the two germline ends. CDR3 length: 16 residues. CDR1 SGHAT and CDR2 FQNNGV come from the germline V gene. The CDR3 nucleotides are TGTGCCAGCAGCCGAAACCGCAGGCAGGGTGGAAATGAGCAGTTCTTC. Residues: CASSRNRRQGGNEQFF.

This chain links TRBV19 with TRBJ2-6; 10 bases are shared with TRBD1. Trimming at V came to 1 base and at J to 0 bases, leaving 6 bases not matched to a gene. Germline values: CDR1 LNHDA, CDR2 SQIVND (reference sequence). The CDR3 length is 19 residues. DNA for the CDR3: TGTGCCAGTAGTATAGGCGGGACAGGGGCTTTCTCTGGGGCCAACGTCCTGACTTTC. This codes for CASSIGGTGAFSGANVLTF.

The V gene is TRBV27, the J gene TRBJ1-3; the D gene is possibly TRBD1 (5 bases). V lost 3 bases and J lost 0, with 15 bases in between. The CDR3 contains 17 residues. Per germline, CDR1 MNHEY and CDR2 SMNVEV (reference sequence). For the CDR3, the DNA is TGTGCCAGCAGTTTGGGACCCGTACAAAACTCTGGAAACACCATATATTTT. This encodes CASSLGPVQNSGNTIYF.

This chain uses TRBV13 with TRBJ1-4; D is possibly TRBD1 (5 bases). This CDR3 is 14 amino acids long. The V end lost 6 bases, the J end lost 5 bases, and 13 bases lay between the germline ends. Germline V gives CDR1 PRHDT, CDR2 FYEKMQ (reference sequence). The CDR3 nucleotides read TGTGCCAGCAGAATCGGGGGTGAGAATGAAAAACTGTTTTTT. As protein: CASRIGGENEKLFF.

The chain combines TRBV7-3 with TRBJ2-3, with 9 bases fitting TRBD2. Trimming removed 4 bases from V and 1 base from J; junction bases left unmatched: 9. Germline CDR1 SGHTA, CDR2 FQGTGA. The CDR3 spans 17 residues. This CDR3 reads CASSSRLAVDGTDTQYF. The DNA for the CDR3 is TGTGCCAGCAGCTCCCGACTAGCGGTAGACGGCACAGATACGCAGTATTTT. Full variable domain (rest looked up from reference TRBV7-3 and TRBJ2-3): GAGVSQTPSNKVTEKGKYVELRCDPISGHTALYWYRQSLGQGPEFLIYFQGTGAADDSGLPNDRFFAVRPEGSVSTLKIQRTERGDSAVYLCASSSRLAVDGTDTQYFGPGTRLTVL.

V is TRBV5-1 and J is TRBJ2-7; D possibly corresponds to TRBD2 (6 bases). In germline, CDR1 is SGHRS, CDR2 YFSETQ. Trimming shortened V by 0 bases and J by 6 bases, and 7 bases separated the two germline ends. The CDR3 contains 12 residues. DNA for the CDR3: TGCGCCAGCAGCTTGGACGGGAGCGAGCAGTACTTC. It yields the protein CASSLDGSEQYF.

To note about this clone: At the DNA level, this CDR3 is encoded by other sequences in the same sample as well. The V gene is TRBV29-1, the J gene TRBJ2-7; D is ambiguous. Between the trimmed V and J ends, which lost 1 base and 4 bases, there was a span of 8 bases. Germline V gives CDR1 SQVTM, CDR2 ANQGSEA. CDR3 length equals 12 residues. CDR3 in DNA: TGCAGCGTTGAAGTCAGAGCTTACGAGCAGTACTTC. Amino acid sequence: CSVEVRAYEQYF.